The 10 T cell receptor beta chains below all came from one sample that was sequenced in a study of T cells in Graves' hyperthyroidism and ophthalmopathy. TCR beta CDR3 regions were amplified from RNA. The HTBI primer set drove a first-round RT-PCR of the TCR CDR3. TCRdb re-derived calls from the multiplex PCR reads in MiXCR, one entry per CDR3 protein. The table lists about 270,000 distinct CDR3 sequences, roughly 15% of them singletons. The sequenced material came from blood. The receptors stem from a woman aged 50 to 65 with Graves' hyperthyroidism that later progressed to Graves' ophthalmopathy.

This clonotype is a singleton in its sample. This chain connects TRBV27 to TRBJ2-7; 11 bases fit TRBD1. The CDR3 is 20 amino acids. Germline V gives CDR1 MNHEY, CDR2 SMNVEV (reference sequence). J lost 0 bases, V lost 4 bases, and 17 bases had no gene match. In DNA, the CDR3 is TGTGCCAGCAGTTCTCCCCACGGACAGGGGGCCACTCCAAGCTCCTACGAGCAGTACTTC. Its translation: CASSSPHGQGATPSSYEQYF.

The chain employs TRBV7-4 and TRBJ1-1, with TRBD1 matching over 8 bases. V shed 5 bases and J 4 bases; nucleotides not matched to a gene: 12. The CDR3 is 16 amino acids. Germline CDR1 and CDR2: SGHVT and SQSDAQ. Here the CDR3 DNA reads TGTGCCAGCAGCCAACACAGGGGGAGGATCGTCACTGAAGCTTTCTTT. Protein sequence: CASSQHRGRIVTEAFF.

This clonotype was seen ten or more times. The chain carries TRBV11-2 and TRBJ1-5, with unresolved D. Trimming left V 3 bases short and J 4 bases short, with 13 bases between. CDR1 is SGHAT, CDR2 FQNNGV, per germline. CDR3 length: 15 amino acids. The CDR3 loop reads CASSLNGLGNQPQHF. The CDR3 nucleotides are TGTGCCAGCAGCTTGAACGGTTTGGGTAATCAGCCCCAGCATTTT.

This clonotype has just a few counts. The chain has TRBV7-9 and TRBJ1-3; D gene ambiguous. The germline V and J ends were trimmed by 5 bases and 4 bases, with 21 bases remaining between them. Per germline, CDR1 SEHNR and CDR2 FQNEAQ (reference sequence). This CDR3 has 17 residues. CDR3 bases: TGTGCCAGCAGCCCCCCCCCGTATGAGGCCTGGGGAAACACCATATATTTT. It encodes CASSPPPYEAWGNTIYF.

The sample holds a few counts of this clonotype. The chain combines TRBV6-1 with TRBJ2-7; 10 bases agree with TRBD1. The CDR3 is 14 amino acids. Per germline, CDR1 MNHNS and CDR2 SASEGT. The V and J ends lost 7 bases and 1 base, in that order; junction bases with no gene match: 4. CDR3 sequence: CASTGQGLSYEQYF. The CDR3 DNA reads TGTGCCAGCACGGGACAGGGGCTGTCCTACGAGCAGTACTTC.

This clonotype has at least ten counts. V gene TRBV2 combines with J gene TRBJ2-7; D remains unclear. Germline CDR1 SNHLY, CDR2 FYNNEI. There are 12 residues in the CDR3. V shed 6 bases and J shed 5 bases, with 11 bases lying between them. The CDR3 spells CASRKESHEQYF. In DNA, the CDR3 is TGTGCCAGCAGAAAGGAGAGCCACGAGCAGTACTTC.

This rearrangement joins TRBV29-1 to TRBJ1-2; D remains ambiguous. The length of the CDR3 is 13 residues. Between the trimmed V and J ends, which lost 7 bases and 13 bases, there was a span of 25 bases. In germline, CDR1 is SQVTM, CDR2 ANQGSEA. CDR3 coding DNA: TGCAGCGCCGACGGCCCATCTGACGGCCAGCTCACCTTC. Protein sequence: CSADGPSDGQLTF.

This clonotype was seen ten or more times. The gene calls are TRBV9 and TRBJ2-3; possible D gene TRBD2, 5 bases. The length of the CDR3 is 15 residues. Deletions cut 3 bases from V and 2 bases from J, with 13 bases between. In germline, CDR1 is SGDLS, CDR2 YYNGEE. The CDR3 protein is CASSARESFTDTQYF. The CDR3 DNA sequence: TGTGCCAGCAGCGCTCGGGAAAGTTTCACAGATACGCAGTATTTT.

This clonotype occurred many times. The chain links TRBV4-1 to TRBJ2-5; the match to TRBD2 covers 7 bases. This CDR3 has 14 amino acids. V gave up 4 bases and J gave up 5 bases; unmatched junction bases: 7. Germline CDR1 reads MGHRA; CDR2 reads YSYEKL. Here the CDR3 DNA reads TGCGCCAGCAGCCGACTAGCTGCTAGGGAGACCCAGTACTTC. It translates to CASSRLAARETQYF.

The table lists this clonotype with many counts. The rearrangement joins TRBV30 to TRBJ1-1, with TRBD1 identical over 7 bases. V lost 3 bases to trimming and J lost 4 bases; unmatched junction nucleotides: 8. The germline CDR1 and CDR2 sequences are GTSNPN and SVGIG (reference sequence). The CDR3 extends over 14 amino acids. DNA of the CDR3: TGTGCCTGGAGCGCGACAGGGTGGGGCACTGAAGCTTTCTTT. This encodes CAWSATGWGTEAFF.